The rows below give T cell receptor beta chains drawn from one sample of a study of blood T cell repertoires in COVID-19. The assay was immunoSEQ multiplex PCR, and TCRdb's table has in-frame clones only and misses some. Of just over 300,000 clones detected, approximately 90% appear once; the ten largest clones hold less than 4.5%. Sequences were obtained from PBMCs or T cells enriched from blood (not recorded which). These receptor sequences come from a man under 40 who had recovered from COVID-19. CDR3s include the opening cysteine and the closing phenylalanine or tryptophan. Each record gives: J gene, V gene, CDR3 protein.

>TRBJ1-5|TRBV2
CASRKTRGSNQPQHF
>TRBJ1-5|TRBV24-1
CATSDTTGNQPQHF
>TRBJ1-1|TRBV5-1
CASSLQGDTEAFF
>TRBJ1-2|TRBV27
CASSSPQQGALGYTF
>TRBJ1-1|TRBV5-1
CASSRDRVDTEAFF
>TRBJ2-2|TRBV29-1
CSVDGGGTGELFF
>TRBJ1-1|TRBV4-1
CASSQVMLQGSTEAFF
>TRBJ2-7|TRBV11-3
CASSLEPPGLAYSYEQYF
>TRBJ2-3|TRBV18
CASSRHGLAEDTQYF
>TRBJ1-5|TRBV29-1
CRDPEGNQPQHF
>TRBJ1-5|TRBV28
CASSLSGETRNQPQHF